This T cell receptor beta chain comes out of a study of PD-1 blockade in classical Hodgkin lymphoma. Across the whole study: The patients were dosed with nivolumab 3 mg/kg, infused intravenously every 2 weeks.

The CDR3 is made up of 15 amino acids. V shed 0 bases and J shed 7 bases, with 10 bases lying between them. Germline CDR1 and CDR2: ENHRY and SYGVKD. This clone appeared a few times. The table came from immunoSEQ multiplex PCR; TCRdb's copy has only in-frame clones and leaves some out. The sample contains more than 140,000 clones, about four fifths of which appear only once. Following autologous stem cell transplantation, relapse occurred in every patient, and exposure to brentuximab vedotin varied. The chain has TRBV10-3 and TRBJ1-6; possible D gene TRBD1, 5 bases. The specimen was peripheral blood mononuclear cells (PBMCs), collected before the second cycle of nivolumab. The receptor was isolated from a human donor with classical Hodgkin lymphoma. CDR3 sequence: CAISESSQGNSPLHF. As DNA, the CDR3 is TGTGCCATCAGTGAGTCTTCCCAGGGCAATTCACCCCTCCACTTT.